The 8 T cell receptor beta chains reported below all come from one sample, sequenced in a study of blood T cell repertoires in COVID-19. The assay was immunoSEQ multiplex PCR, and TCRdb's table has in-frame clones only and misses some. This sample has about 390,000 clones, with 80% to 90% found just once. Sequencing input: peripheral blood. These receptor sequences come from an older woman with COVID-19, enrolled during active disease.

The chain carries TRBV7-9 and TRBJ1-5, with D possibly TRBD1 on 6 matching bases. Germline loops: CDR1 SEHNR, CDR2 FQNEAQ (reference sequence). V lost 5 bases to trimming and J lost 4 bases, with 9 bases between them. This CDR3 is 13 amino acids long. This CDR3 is CASSDTGNQPQHF. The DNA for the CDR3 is TGTGCCAGCAGCGATACAGGGAATCAGCCCCAGCATTTT.

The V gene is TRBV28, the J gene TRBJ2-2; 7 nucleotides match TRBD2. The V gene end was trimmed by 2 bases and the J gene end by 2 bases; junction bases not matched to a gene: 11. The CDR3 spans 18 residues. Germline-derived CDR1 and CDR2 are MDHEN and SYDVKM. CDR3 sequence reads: CASSLLPVGGRNTGELFF. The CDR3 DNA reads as TGTGCCAGCAGTTTACTCCCCGTCGGGGGGAGAAACACCGGGGAGCTGTTTTTT.

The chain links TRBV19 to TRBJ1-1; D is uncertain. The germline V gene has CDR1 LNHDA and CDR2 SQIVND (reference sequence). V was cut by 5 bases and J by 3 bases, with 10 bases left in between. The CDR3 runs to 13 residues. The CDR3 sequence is CASSAQLYTEAFF. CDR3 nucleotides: TGTGCCAGTAGTGCCCAGTTATACACTGAAGCTTTCTTT.

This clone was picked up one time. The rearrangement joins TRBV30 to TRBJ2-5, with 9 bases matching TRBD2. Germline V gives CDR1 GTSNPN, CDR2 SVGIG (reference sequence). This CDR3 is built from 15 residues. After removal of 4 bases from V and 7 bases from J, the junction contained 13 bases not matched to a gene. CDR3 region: CAWISSAGGRGTQYF. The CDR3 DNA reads TGTGCCTGGATAAGCTCGGCGGGGGGGCGTGGGACCCAGTACTTC.

The CDR3 sequence: CASSRKDRGQQTEAFF. The DNA for the CDR3 is TGTGCCAGTAGTCGGAAGGACAGGGGACAGCAAACTGAAGCTTTCTTT. This chain uses TRBV19 with TRBJ1-1; 9 bases are a match to TRBD1. The V gene's germline CDR1 is LNHDA and CDR2 SQIVND (reference sequence). V shed 5 bases, J shed 5 bases, and the junction held 12 bases outside the gene matches. The CDR3 sequence is 16 residues long.

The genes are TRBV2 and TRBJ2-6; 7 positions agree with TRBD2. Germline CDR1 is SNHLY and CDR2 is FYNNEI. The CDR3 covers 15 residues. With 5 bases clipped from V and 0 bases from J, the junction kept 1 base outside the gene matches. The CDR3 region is CASSREGSGANVLTF. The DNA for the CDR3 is TGTGCCAGCAGTAGGGAGGGCTCTGGGGCCAACGTCCTGACTTTC.

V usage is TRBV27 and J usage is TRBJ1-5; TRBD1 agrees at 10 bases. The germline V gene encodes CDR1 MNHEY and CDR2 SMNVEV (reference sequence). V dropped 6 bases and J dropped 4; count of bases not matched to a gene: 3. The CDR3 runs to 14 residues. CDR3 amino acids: CASRAGQGNQPQHF. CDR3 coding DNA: TGTGCCAGCAGGGCGGGACAGGGGAATCAGCCCCAGCATTTT.

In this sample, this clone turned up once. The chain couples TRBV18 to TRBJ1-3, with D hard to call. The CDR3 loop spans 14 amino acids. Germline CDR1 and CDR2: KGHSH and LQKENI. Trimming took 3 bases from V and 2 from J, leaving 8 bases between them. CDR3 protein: CASSPVGPGNTIYF. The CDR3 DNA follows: TGTGCCAGCTCACCCGTGGGCCCTGGAAACACCATATATTTT.